This T cell receptor beta chain was documented in a study of sequential checkpoint blockade in melanoma. Study-wide background: Patients were randomized 1:1 to nivolumab-then-ipilimumab or ipilimumab-then-nivolumab first-line. After both sequences, patients received maintenance nivolumab.

Method: immunoSEQ multiplex PCR; TCRdb's copy keeps in-frame clones and lacks some. The sample records more than 9,000 clones, roughly 75% being singletons. The treatment is: randomized to nivolumab then ipilimumab (arm A) or the reverse (arm B). None of the patients previously received DNA-damaging chemotherapy. Sorted cells were live CD3+CD8+, lacking CD19 and CD56, from PBMCs. The sequence was collected from a human donor with melanoma. Sequencing used CD8+ T cells sorted from blood (inferred from file names), obtained from a patient given nivolumab and ipilimumab in sequence.

The CDR3 loop is CASSWGLAGTTDTQYF. CDR3 in DNA: TGTGCCAGCAGCTGGGGACTAGCGGGGACCACAGATACGCAGTATTTT. The rearrangement joins TRBV5-4 to TRBJ2-3; 13 positions match TRBD2. J was trimmed by 2 bases and V by 3 bases; bases with no gene match: 3. Germline CDR1 reads SGHNT; CDR2 reads YYREEE (reference sequence). The CDR3 spans 16 residues.